This is a list of T cell receptor beta chains from one sample in a study of blood T cell repertoires in COVID-19. Sequencing used immunoSEQ multiplex PCR; TCRdb keeps in-frame clones, though not all of them. The sample holds some 240,000 clones; around 86% are singletons and the top ten take approximately 5.2%. Sequenced sample: peripheral blood. These receptors all come from a woman in her seventies with COVID-19, enrolled during active disease. CDR3s include the opening cysteine and the closing phenylalanine or tryptophan. The order of the fields is CDR3 protein, CDR3 length, J gene, V gene.

CASSFQGAVTGELFF,15,TRBJ2-2,TRBV5-1
CASSKAGLPTGNTIYF,16,TRBJ1-3,TRBV9
CATRPTKGAEAFF,13,TRBJ1-1,TRBV24-1
CASSYSFWDRGGSRTEAFF,19,TRBJ1-1,TRBV6-2/TRBV6-3
CASKQQFNSPLHF,13,TRBJ1-6,TRBV28
CASNSGQASLFYTF,14,TRBJ1-2,TRBV28
CASPRRGPTNEKLFF,15,TRBJ1-4,TRBV10-2
CAGEGLAATGELFF,14,TRBJ2-2,TRBV18
CASSLADMGNQPQHF,15,TRBJ1-5,TRBV5-5
CATSDSRAGDSNQPQHF,17,TRBJ1-5,TRBV24-1
CASRKTWNTEAFF,13,TRBJ1-1,TRBV6-4
CAIAGSRTEAFF,12,TRBJ1-1,TRBV7-2
CASSIPTGSTDTQYF,15,TRBJ2-3,TRBV7-9
CASSLATGGAFF,12,TRBJ1-1,TRBV12-3/TRBV12-4
CASSQEGRGNTIYF,14,TRBJ1-3,TRBV4-3
CASSLEAAGELFF,13,TRBJ2-2,TRBV7-2
CASSFTDRVDYGYTF,15,TRBJ1-2,TRBV7-9
CASSRRGTGERGYTF,15,TRBJ1-2,TRBV7-8
CASSPLGTGTYEQYF,15,TRBJ2-7,TRBV5-1
CASSVSSGMSSYNEQFF,17,TRBJ2-1,TRBV9
CASSPGQNNEQFF,13,TRBJ2-1,TRBV18
CASSSGTSGSRGTDTQYF,18,TRBJ2-3,TRBV12-1
CASSESGIGRNTEAFF,16,TRBJ1-1,TRBV25-1
CASTRQVSQETQYF,14,TRBJ2-5,TRBV11-2
CASSWGQGRTQYF,13,TRBJ2-3,TRBV7-2
CASSLIRQNEQFF,13,TRBJ2-1,TRBV5-5
CASSYGGQPNQPQHF,15,TRBJ1-5,TRBV6-2/TRBV6-3
CASSPARWGVNSYEQYF,17,TRBJ2-7,TRBV18
CASSLLQGASGNTIYF,16,TRBJ1-3,TRBV5-6
CASRVAGHGQPQHF,14,TRBJ1-5,TRBV27
CASSFGLAGLGVQYF,15,TRBJ2-7,TRBV7-2
CASSLAGGADAIYF,14,TRBJ1-3,TRBV11-2
CASSQGLRAGDTQYF,15,TRBJ2-3,TRBV4-3
CASSPSNSGYEQYF,14,TRBJ2-7,TRBV18
CASSLKVLSAGDYGYTF,17,TRBJ1-2,TRBV5-1
CASSLSGTSGRPTQETQYF,19,TRBJ2-5,TRBV27
CASSLPRLSYNEQFF,15,TRBJ2-1,TRBV7-9
CASSGSRGLVTEAFF,15,TRBJ1-1,TRBV2
CASSAGGGLAGGRGTGELFF,20,TRBJ2-2,TRBV6-2/TRBV6-3
CASSRFKGDSNQPQHF,16,TRBJ1-5,TRBV7-9
CASSLDGRAPNEQFF,15,TRBJ2-1,TRBV7-2
CASSLEVGSPLHF,13,TRBJ1-6,TRBV5-1
CASSSLGWPTGGRMGTEAFF,20,TRBJ1-1,TRBV28